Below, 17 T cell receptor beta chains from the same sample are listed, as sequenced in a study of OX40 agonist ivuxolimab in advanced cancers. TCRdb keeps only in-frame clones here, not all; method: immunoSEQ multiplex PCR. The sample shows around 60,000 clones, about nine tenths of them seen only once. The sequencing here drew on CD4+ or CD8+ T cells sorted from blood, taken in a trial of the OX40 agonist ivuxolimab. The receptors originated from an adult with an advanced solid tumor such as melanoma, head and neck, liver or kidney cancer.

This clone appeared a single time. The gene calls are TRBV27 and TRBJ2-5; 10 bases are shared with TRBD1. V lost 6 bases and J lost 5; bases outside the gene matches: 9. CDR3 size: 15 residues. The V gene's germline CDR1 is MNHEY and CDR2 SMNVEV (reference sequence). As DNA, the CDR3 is TGTGCCAGCAGCTCGGGACAGGGGTCGTGGGAGACCCAGTACTTC. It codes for CASSSGQGSWETQYF.

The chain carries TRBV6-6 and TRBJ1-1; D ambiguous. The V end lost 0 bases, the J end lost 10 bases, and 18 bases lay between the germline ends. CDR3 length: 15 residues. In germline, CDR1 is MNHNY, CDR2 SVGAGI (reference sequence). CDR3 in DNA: TGTGCCAGCAGTTACTCGAATCCACCGGGTTCGGGAGCTTTCTTT. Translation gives CASSYSNPPGSGAFF.

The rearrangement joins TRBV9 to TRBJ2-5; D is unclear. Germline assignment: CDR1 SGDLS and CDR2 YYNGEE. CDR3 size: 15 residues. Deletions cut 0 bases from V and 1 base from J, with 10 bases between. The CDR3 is CASSVDGSTQETQYF. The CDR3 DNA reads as TGTGCCAGCAGCGTAGATGGAAGTACCCAAGAGACCCAGTACTTC.

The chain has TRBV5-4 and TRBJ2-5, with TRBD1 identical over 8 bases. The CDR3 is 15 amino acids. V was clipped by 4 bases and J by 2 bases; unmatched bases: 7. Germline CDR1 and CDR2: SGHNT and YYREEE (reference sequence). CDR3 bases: TGTGCCAGCAGCCCGGGGACAGGAGCACAAGAGACCCAGTACTTC. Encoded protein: CASSPGTGAQETQYF.

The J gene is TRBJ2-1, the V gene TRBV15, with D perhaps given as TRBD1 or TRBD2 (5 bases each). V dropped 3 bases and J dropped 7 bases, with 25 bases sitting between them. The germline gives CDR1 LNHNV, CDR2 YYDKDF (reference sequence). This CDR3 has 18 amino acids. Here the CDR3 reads CATSSPFGGSYGSNEQFF. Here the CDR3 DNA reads TGTGCCACCAGCAGCCCTTTTGGGGGATCCTACGGGTCGAATGAGCAGTTCTTC. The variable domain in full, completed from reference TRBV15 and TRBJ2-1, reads DAMVIQNPRYQVTQFGKPVTLSCSQTLNHNVMYWYQQKSSQAPKLLFHYYDKDFNNEADTPDNFQSRRPNTSFCFLDIRSPGLGDTAMYLCATSSPFGGSYGSNEQFFGPGTRLTVL.

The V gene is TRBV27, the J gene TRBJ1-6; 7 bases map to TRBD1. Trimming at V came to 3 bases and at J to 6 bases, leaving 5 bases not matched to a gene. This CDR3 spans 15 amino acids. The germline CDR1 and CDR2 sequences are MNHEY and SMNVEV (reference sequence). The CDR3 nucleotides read TGTGCCAGCAGTTTGGGGGGGACAGTTAATTCACCCCTCCACTTT. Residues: CASSLGGTVNSPLHF.

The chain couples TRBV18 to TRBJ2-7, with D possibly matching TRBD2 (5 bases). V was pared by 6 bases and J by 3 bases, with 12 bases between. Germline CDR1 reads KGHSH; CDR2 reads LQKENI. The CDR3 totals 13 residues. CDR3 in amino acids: CASSRSAYYEQYF. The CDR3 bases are TGTGCCAGCTCCCGTAGCGCCTACTACGAGCAGTACTTC.

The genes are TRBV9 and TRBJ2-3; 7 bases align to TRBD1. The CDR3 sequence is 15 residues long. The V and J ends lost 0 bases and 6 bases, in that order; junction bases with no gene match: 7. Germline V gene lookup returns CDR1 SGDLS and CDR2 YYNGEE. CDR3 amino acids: CASSVVETGTDTQYF. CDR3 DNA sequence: TGTGCCAGCAGCGTAGTCGAGACAGGGACCGATACGCAGTATTTT.

CDR3 protein: CASSSAWDEQFF. The CDR3 DNA sequence: TGTGCCAGCAGTTCCGCTTGGGATGAGCAGTTCTTC. J is TRBJ2-1 and V is TRBV6-5; D is uncertain. Germline V lookup: CDR1 MNHEY, CDR2 SVGAGI. The CDR3 loop spans 12 amino acids. Trimming left V 4 bases short and J 8 bases short, with 9 bases between.

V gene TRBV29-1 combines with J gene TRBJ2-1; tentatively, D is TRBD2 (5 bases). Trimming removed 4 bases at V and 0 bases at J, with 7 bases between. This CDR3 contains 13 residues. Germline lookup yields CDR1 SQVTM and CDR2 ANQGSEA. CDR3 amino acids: CSVAGGSYNEQFF. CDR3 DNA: TGCAGCGTTGCTGGAGGCTCCTACAATGAGCAGTTCTTC.

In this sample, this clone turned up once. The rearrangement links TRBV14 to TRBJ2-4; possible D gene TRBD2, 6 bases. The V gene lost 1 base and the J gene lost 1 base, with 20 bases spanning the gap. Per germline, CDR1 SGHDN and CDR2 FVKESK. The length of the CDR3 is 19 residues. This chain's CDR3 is CASSQAPTRSMLAKNIQYF. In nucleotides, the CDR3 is TGTGCCAGCAGCCAAGCCCCGACTAGGTCCATGTTGGCCAAAAACATTCAGTACTTC. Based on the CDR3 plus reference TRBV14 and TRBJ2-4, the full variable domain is EAGVTQFPSHSVIEKGQTVTLRCDPISGHDNLYWYRRVMGKEIKFLLHFVKESKQDESGMPNNRFLAERTGGTYSTLKVQPAELEDSGVYFCASSQAPTRSMLAKNIQYFGAGTRLSVL.

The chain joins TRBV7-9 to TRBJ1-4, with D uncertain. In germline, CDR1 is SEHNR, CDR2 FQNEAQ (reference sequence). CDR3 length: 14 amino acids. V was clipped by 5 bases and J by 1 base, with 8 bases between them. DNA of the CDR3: TGTGCCAGCAGCCCGGCCGTAACTAATGAAAAACTGTTTTTT. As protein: CASSPAVTNEKLFF.

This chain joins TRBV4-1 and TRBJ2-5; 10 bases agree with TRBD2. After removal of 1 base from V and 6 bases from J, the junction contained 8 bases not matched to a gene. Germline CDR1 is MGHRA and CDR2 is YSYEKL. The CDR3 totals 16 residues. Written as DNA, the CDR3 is TGCGCCAGCAGCCAAGCCCCAGCGGGAGGGCCTCAGACCCAGTACTTC. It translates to CASSQAPAGGPQTQYF.

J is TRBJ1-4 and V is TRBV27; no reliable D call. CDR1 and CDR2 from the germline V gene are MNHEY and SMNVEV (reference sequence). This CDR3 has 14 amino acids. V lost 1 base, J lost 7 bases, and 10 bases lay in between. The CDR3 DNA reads TGTGCCAGCAGTTTATATCGGGCAAGTGAAAAACTGTTTTTT. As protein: CASSLYRASEKLFF.

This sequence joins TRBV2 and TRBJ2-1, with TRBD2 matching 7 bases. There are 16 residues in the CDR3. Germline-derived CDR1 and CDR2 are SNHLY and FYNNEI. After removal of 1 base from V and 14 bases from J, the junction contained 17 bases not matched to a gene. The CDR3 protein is CASSEEGLAVGQMEFF. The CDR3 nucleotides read TGTGCCAGCAGTGAAGAAGGTCTAGCGGTAGGGCAGATGGAGTTCTTC.

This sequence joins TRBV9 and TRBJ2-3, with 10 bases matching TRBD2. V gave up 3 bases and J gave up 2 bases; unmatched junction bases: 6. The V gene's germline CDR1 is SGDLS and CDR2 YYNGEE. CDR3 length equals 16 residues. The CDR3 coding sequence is TGTGCCAGCAGCGCCTTAGGACTAGCGGACACAGATACGCAGTATTTT. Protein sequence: CASSALGLADTDTQYF.

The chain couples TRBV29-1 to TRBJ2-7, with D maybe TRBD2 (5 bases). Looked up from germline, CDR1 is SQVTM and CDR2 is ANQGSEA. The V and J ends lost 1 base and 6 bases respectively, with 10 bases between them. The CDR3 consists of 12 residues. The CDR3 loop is CSVEAGSAEQYF. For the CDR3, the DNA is TGCAGCGTTGAAGCGGGGTCCGCCGAGCAGTACTTC.